The source of this T cell receptor (beta chain) is a study of T-cell reconstitution after alpha-beta-depleted transplantation in children. There are 11 residues in the CDR3. With 4 bases removed from V and 7 bases from J, the gap between germline ends came to 7 bases. Per germline, CDR1 MNHNY and CDR2 SVGAGI (reference sequence). Unique molecular identifiers featured in how the TCRbeta library was prepared. One entry per CDR3 protein, called by TCRdb with MiXCR from the PCR reads. The table includes about 640,000 distinct CDR3 sequences, around 17% detected once. Turning to this clonotype: This may be a read error: a much more frequent sequence differs by one nucleotide.

The receptor was isolated from a human donor who donated a stem cell graft to a child with acute myeloid leukemia. The gene calls are TRBV6-6 and TRBJ1-1; no firm D call. Source: PBMCs from the stem cell graft donor, taken from the stem cell graft. CDR3 protein: CASSFAVEAFF. As DNA, the CDR3 is TGTGCCAGCAGTTTCGCGGTTGAAGCTTTCTTT.